Included here is one TCR beta chain sequence, with context. Primers for the PCR totalled 60 Vbeta and 13 Jbeta. TCRdb keeps only in-frame clones here, not all; method: immunoSEQ multiplex PCR. The data hold about 130,000 clones, with approximately 10% observed a single time. The sample is drawn from a study of cytomegalovirus exposure and HLA in healthy donors. The J segment lost 8 bases and the V segment lost 3 bases, leaving 13 bases of the junction unmatched. The CDR3 totals 17 residues. Germline V CDR1 and CDR2: GTSNPN, SVGIG (reference sequence). The sequenced material came from PBMCs. This receptor was obtained from a woman aged 18-30 years in good health and CMV-seropositive. The J gene is TRBJ2-1, the V gene TRBV30, with 13 bases that match TRBD2. CDR3: CAWSPGTSGMGLDEQFF. In DNA, the CDR3 is TGTGCCTGGAGCCCCGGGACTAGCGGGATGGGACTTGATGAGCAGTTCTTC.